A selection of T cell receptor beta chains follows, all from one sample in a study of technical replicates of blood from a few donors. Assay: immunoSEQ multiplex PCR; the TCRdb copy retains only in-frame clones and omits some. The repertoire holds some 81,000 clones, 75% to 95% seen once, with 0.25% in the top ten. Sequences were obtained from T cells isolated from PBMCs. These receptors came from a human donor in good health. Each CDR3 is given with its conserved first and last residue. Each record gives: clone size, J gene, V gene, D gene, CDR3 DNA, CDR3 protein. D genes are given only for firm matches. Expanded clones are given a class, and other clones once, few, many or no size at all.

NA | TRBJ2-5 | TRBV5-1 | NA | TGCGCCAGCAGCTTGGTGGTGGGAGCAGGAGAGACCCAGTACTTC | CASSLVVGAGETQYF
NA | TRBJ2-7 | TRBV28 | NA | TGTGCCAGCAGCCTACTCTTCGAGCAGGGGACCTACGAGCAGTACTTC | CASSLLFEQGTYEQYF
NA | TRBJ1-2 | TRBV7-8 | NA | TGTGCCAGCAGCTTAGAGCGGTCCGGCCCCTATGGCTACACCTTC | CASSLERSGPYGYTF
once | TRBJ1-1 | TRBV10-3 | TRBD1 | TGTGCCATCAGTGAGTCGAGGACAGGGGGGAACACTGAAGCTTTCTTT | CAISESRTGGNTEAFF
NA | TRBJ2-6 | TRBV5-5 | TRBD2 | TGTGCCAGCAGGGTAGCGGGATCTGGGGCCAACGTCCTGACTTTC | CASRVAGSGANVLTF
NA | TRBJ2-5 | TRBV29-1 | TRBD1 | TGCAGCGTTGGAGGACAGGCCCAAGAGACCCAGTACTTC | CSVGGQAQETQYF
NA | TRBJ2-7 | TRBV2 | NA | TGTGCCAGCGTCCGGGACACCCGATACGAGCAGTACTTC | CASVRDTRYEQYF
NA | TRBJ2-1 | TRBV5-1 | NA | TGCGCCAGCAGCTCGGCGGATCGTTCAGATGAGCAGTTCTTC | CASSSADRSDEQFF
NA | TRBJ1-1 | TRBV28 | NA | TGTGCCAGCCTCTGGGGGGGGAACACTGAAGCTTTCTTT | CASLWGGNTEAFF
NA | TRBJ2-2 | TRBV28 | NA | TGTGCCAGCAGCTTCCCGAGACAGGCCACCGGGGAGCTGTTTTTT | CASSFPRQATGELFF
NA | TRBJ2-7 | TRBV5-1 | TRBD2 | TGCGCCAGCAGCTTGGGTACTAGCGGGACCCTTAGCTCCTACGAGCAGTACTTC | CASSLGTSGTLSSYEQYF
NA | TRBJ1-2 | TRBV4-1 | TRBD1 | TGCGCCAGCAGCCGTTTCGGGACAGGGACCCCACGAAGTGGCTACACCTTC | CASSRFGTGTPRSGYTF
NA | TRBJ2-5 | TRBV7-9 | TRBD2 | TGTGCCAGCAGCTTTGGACTAGCGGGAGTGACCCAGTACTTC | CASSFGLAGVTQYF
NA | TRBJ1-2 | TRBV14 | NA | TGTGCCAGCAGCGGCGACTTGGAAAGCTACACCTTC | CASSGDLESYTF
NA | TRBJ2-7 | TRBV11-2 | NA | TGTGCCAGCAGCTTAGGACAGGAGATTTCCTACGAGCAGTACTTC | CASSLGQEISYEQYF
NA | TRBJ1-2 | TRBV27 | TRBD1 | TGTGCCAGCAGTACCGACAGGGCGAACTATGGCTACACCTTC | CASSTDRANYGYTF
NA | TRBJ1-5 | TRBV27 | TRBD1 | TGTGCCAGCAGTTTTGGGGGACAGCGCGATCAGCCCCAGCATTTT | CASSFGGQRDQPQHF
NA | TRBJ2-3 | TRBV6-1 | TRBD1 | TGTGCCAGCAGAAGACAGGGGCTCCGCACAGATACGCAGTATTTT | CASRRQGLRTDTQYF
NA | TRBJ1-2 | TRBV29-1 | NA | TGCAGCGTAGACAGGAGCACTTACGGCTACACCTTC | CSVDRSTYGYTF
once | TRBJ1-2 | TRBV5-1 | NA | TGCGCCAGCAGCTTGGGACCCGGGTCTCGTGCCGATGGCTACACCTTC | CASSLGPGSRADGYTF
NA | TRBJ2-7 | TRBV7-9 | NA | TGTGCCAGCAGCTTATCGGGGGGCGCGATGAACGAGCAGTACTTC | CASSLSGGAMNEQYF
NA | TRBJ2-7 | TRBV2 | NA | TGTGCCAGCAGTGTTTCCCTCTCCTACGAGCAGTACTTC | CASSVSLSYEQYF
few | TRBJ1-5 | TRBV4-2 | NA | TGTGCCAGCAGCTTTTATAGCAATCAGCCCCAGCATTTT | CASSFYSNQPQHF
NA | TRBJ1-2 | TRBV30 | NA | TGTGCCTGGAGTGACCGTTTGGGAGTAGGATACACCTTC | CAWSDRLGVGYTF
NA | TRBJ2-7 | TRBV11-2 | NA | TGTGCCAGCAGCTCTCTCCGAGACAGTCCCTCCTACGAGCAGTACTTC | CASSSLRDSPSYEQYF
NA | TRBJ2-3 | TRBV2 | TRBD2 | TGTGCCAGCAGTGGCGGGGGGGCCAATGGAGATACGCAGTATTTT | CASSGGGANGDTQYF
NA | TRBJ1-2 | TRBV11-3 | TRBD1 | TGTGCCAGCAGCTTAACAGGGGACTATGGCTACACCTTC | CASSLTGDYGYTF
once | TRBJ1-1 | TRBV5-4 | NA | TGTGCCAGCAGCCCCACAGGTTTTGAAGCTTTCTTT | CASSPTGFEAFF
NA | TRBJ2-6 | TRBV7-9 | NA | TGTGCCAGCAGCCCTTGGAGGACCTCTGGGGCCAACGTCCTGACTTTC | CASSPWRTSGANVLTF
NA | TRBJ2-1 | TRBV6-4 | NA | TGTGCCAGCTGGGGGACTCCCTACAATGAGCAGTTCTTC | CASWGTPYNEQFF
NA | TRBJ2-5 | TRBV5-6 | NA | TGTGCCAGCAGCCGAGGGGGCCAAGAGACCCAGTACTTC | CASSRGGQETQYF
once | TRBJ2-7 | TRBV14 | TRBD2 | TGTGCCAGCAGCTCAGGACTAGAAGGCTACGAGCAGTACTTC | CASSSGLEGYEQYF
NA | TRBJ1-1 | TRBV6-6 | NA | TGTGCCAGCAGTTACTCGTCAGGGCAGGAAGCTTTCTTT | CASSYSSGQEAFF
NA | TRBJ1-2 | TRBV4-1 | TRBD1 | TGCGCCAGCAGCCAAGCCCCCCAGGGACAGGCGGCGGGCTACACCTTC | CASSQAPQGQAAGYTF
NA | TRBJ1-1 | TRBV4-1 | TRBD1 | TGCGCCAGCAGATCCCCCGAAAAGGGACAGGGGAACGCTGAAGCTTTCTTT | CASRSPEKGQGNAEAFF
NA | TRBJ2-1 | TRBV27 | TRBD2 | TGTGCCAGCAGTTTATCGACTAGCGGGATCAATGAGCAGTTCTTC | CASSLSTSGINEQFF
NA | TRBJ2-7 | TRBV7-6 | TRBD1 | TGTGCCAGCAGCCCCGGGACAGGGGGCTACGAGCAGTACTTC | CASSPGTGGYEQYF
NA | TRBJ2-7 | TRBV5-1 | TRBD2 | TGCGCCAGCAGCTTAACTAGCGGTTACGAGCAGTACTTC | CASSLTSGYEQYF
NA | TRBJ1-6 | TRBV19 | NA | TGTGCCAGTAAACTTCGGACGGGGAACACCAATTCACCCCTCCACTTT | CASKLRTGNTNSPLHF
once | TRBJ2-7 | TRBV5-4 | NA | TGTGCCAGCAGCTCCGGGACATCTATCTACGAGCAGTACTTC | CASSSGTSIYEQYF
once | TRBJ1-4 | TRBV7-9 | TRBD1 | TGTGCCAGCAGCTTTGGGACAGGGTCTTCGGATGAAAAACTGTTTTTT | CASSFGTGSSDEKLFF
once | TRBJ1-4 | TRBV30 | NA | TGTGCCTGGAGTGTAAACAGCATTAATGAAAAACTGTTTTTT | CAWSVNSINEKLFF
NA | TRBJ2-7 | TRBV28 | NA | TGTGCCAGCAGTTTAAAGGGGATACCCTACGAGCAGTACTTC | CASSLKGIPYEQYF
NA | TRBJ1-1 | TRBV6-5 | NA | TGTGCCAGCAGTATAAACAGGGTAATGAACACTGAAGCTTTCTTT | CASSINRVMNTEAFF
NA | TRBJ2-5 | TRBV4-1 | TRBD1 | TGCGCCAGCAGCCAAGGACCGGGACAGGGCAAGAAGACCCAGTACTTC | CASSQGPGQGKKTQYF
NA | TRBJ1-1 | TRBV6-5 | NA | TGTGCCAGCAGTTACTCGCAGGACGGGGGCACTGAAGCTTTCTTT | CASSYSQDGGTEAFF
NA | TRBJ2-1 | TRBV5-6 | TRBD2 | TGTGCCAGCAGCTTTCGGACTAGCGGGAGGAACTATGAGCAGTTCTTC | CASSFRTSGRNYEQFF
once | TRBJ2-1 | TRBV11-3 | NA | TGTGCCAGCAGCTTAGCTAATGAGCAGTTCTTC | CASSLANEQFF